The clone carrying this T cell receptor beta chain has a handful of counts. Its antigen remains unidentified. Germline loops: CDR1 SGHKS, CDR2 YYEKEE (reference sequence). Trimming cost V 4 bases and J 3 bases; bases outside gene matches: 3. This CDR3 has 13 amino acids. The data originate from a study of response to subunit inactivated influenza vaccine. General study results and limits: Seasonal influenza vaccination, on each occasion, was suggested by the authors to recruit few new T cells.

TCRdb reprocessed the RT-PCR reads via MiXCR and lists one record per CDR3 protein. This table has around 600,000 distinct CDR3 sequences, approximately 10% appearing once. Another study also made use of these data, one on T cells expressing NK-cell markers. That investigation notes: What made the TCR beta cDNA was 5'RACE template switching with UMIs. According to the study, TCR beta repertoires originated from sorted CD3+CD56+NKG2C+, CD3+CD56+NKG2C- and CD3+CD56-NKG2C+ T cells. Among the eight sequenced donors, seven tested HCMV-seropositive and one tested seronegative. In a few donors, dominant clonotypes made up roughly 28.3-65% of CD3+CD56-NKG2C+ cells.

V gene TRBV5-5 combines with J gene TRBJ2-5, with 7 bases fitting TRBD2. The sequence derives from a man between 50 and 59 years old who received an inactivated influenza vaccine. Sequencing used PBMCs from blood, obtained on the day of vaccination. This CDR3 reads CASSKTSEETQYF. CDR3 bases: TGTGCCAGCAGCAAAACTAGCGAAGAGACCCAGTACTTC.